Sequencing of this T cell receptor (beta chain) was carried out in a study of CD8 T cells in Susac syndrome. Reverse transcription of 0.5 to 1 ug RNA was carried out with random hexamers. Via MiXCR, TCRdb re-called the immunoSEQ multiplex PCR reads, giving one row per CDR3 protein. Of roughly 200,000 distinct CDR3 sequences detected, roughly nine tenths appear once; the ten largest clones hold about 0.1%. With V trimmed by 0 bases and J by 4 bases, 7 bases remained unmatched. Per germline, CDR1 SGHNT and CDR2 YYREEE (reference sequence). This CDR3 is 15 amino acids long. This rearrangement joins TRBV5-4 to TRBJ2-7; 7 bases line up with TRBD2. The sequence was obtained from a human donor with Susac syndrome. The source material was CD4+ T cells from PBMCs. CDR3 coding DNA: TGTGCCAGCAGCTTGGTCGGCGGGAGTAGGTACGAGCAGTACTTC. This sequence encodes CASSLVGGSRYEQYF.